A selection of T cell receptor beta chains follows, all from one sample in a study of early T cells in non-severe SARS-CoV-2 infection. Via MiXCR, TCRdb re-called the 5' RACE reads, giving one row per CDR3 protein. Of about 64,000 distinct CDR3 sequences listed, just under 5% were seen once; the top ten hold approximately 5%. The sequencing input was whole blood. The receptors originated from an adult who was a healthcare worker with PCR-confirmed SARS-CoV-2 infection or an uninfected control (not recorded which). Both conserved end residues are part of each CDR3. D genes are given only for firm matches. Only some rows state a clone size, as once, few, many or a class for expanded clones.

d_gene | abundance | j_gene | v_gene | len | CDR3nt | CDR3aa
NA | many | TRBJ1-3 | TRBV7-9 | 14 | TGTGCCAGCAGCTTGGCAAGCCGGGGGAACACCATATATTTT | CASSLASRGNTIYF
NA | few | TRBJ1-5 | TRBV6-6 | 17 | TGTGCCAGCAGTTACGATCTCCGTATAGGGATCAATCAGCCCCAGCATTTT | CASSYDLRIGINQPQHF
TRBD2 | many | TRBJ2-1 | TRBV2 | 15 | TGTGCCAGCAGTCTGACTAGCGACCCCTACAATGAGCAGTTCTTC | CASSLTSDPYNEQFF
TRBD1 | many | TRBJ1-3 | TRBV29-1 | 14 | TGCAGCGTCCACGACAGGGGCGCAAGGGGCACCATATATTTT | CSVHDRGARGTIYF
TRBD1 | many | TRBJ2-5 | TRBV6-2/TRBV6-3 | 18 | TGTGCCAGCAGTTACTCCCGGACCGGAGGGGGACAGGGGGAGACCCAGTACTTC | CASSYSRTGGGQGETQYF
NA | NA | TRBJ2-4 | TRBV10-3 | 17 | TGTGCCATCAGTGAGTCAGGTGGGAGCCCAGCCAAAAACATTCAGTACTTC | CAISESGGSPAKNIQYF
TRBD1 | many | TRBJ2-7 | TRBV27 | 17 | TGTGCCAGCAGTTTTCTCCGGACAGGGGGCGCCTACGACGAGCAGTACTTC | CASSFLRTGGAYDEQYF
NA | NA | TRBJ2-2 | TRBV7-2 | 15 | TGTGCCAGCAGCCCTAATACGGGCCGAGCCGGGGAGCTGTTTTTT | CASSPNTGRAGELFF
TRBD1 | few | TRBJ2-5 | TRBV6-5 | 15 | TGTGCCAGCATTAAAGTCTTGGGACAGCAAGAGACCCAGTACTTC | CASIKVLGQQETQYF
TRBD2 | few | TRBJ2-2 | TRBV18 | 18 | TGTGCCAGCTCACCCGGGACTAGCGGGGCACCGAACACCGGGGAGCTGTTTTTT | CASSPGTSGAPNTGELFF
NA | few | TRBJ1-2 | TRBV12-3/TRBV12-4 | 14 | TGTGCCAGCAGTTCCCGTAAGGATCTAGGGGGCTACACCTTC | CASSSRKDLGGYTF
TRBD2 | many | TRBJ2-7 | TRBV9 | 12 | TGTGCCAGCAGCCGGGGGGAGTCCGAGCAGTACTTC | CASSRGESEQYF
NA | many | TRBJ2-1 | TRBV12-5 | 13 | TGTGCTAGTGGTCCACAGGGTAGGAATGAGCAGTTCTTC | CASGPQGRNEQFF
NA | many | TRBJ2-1 | TRBV29-1 | 13 | TGCAGCGTTCTTGAGGCAGTAGGCGGTGAGCAGTTCTTC | CSVLEAVGGEQFF
NA | few | TRBJ2-7 | TRBV3-1 | 17 | TGTGCCAGCAGCCAAGATCTCAGCGTTGCGCCCGTCTACGAGCAGTACTTC | CASSQDLSVAPVYEQYF
NA | many | TRBJ2-5 | TRBV7-3 | 13 | TGTGCCAGCAGCTTAACGCCCCAGGGGACCCAGTACTTC | CASSLTPQGTQYF
NA | few | TRBJ2-3 | TRBV4-1 | 15 | TGCGCCAGCAGCGAAGGCCCAGGATGGGAAGATACGCAGTATTTT | CASSEGPGWEDTQYF
NA | many | TRBJ1-2 | TRBV27 | 13 | TGTGCCAGCAGTTTACTCAGGGGATATGGCTACACCTTC | CASSLLRGYGYTF
NA | many | TRBJ2-1 | TRBV6-6 | 14 | TGTGCCAGCAGTTACGCGGCTAGCCGGAGTCAGCAGTTCTTC | CASSYAASRSQQFF
TRBD2 | NA | TRBJ2-3 | TRBV10-3 | 13 | TGTGCCATCAATGGCGGGGGGACAGATACGCAGTATTTT | CAINGGGTDTQYF
TRBD2 | many | TRBJ2-2 | TRBV4-2 | 14 | TGTGCCAGCAGCCCGGGACTATCCCCCGGGGAGCTGTTTTTT | CASSPGLSPGELFF
TRBD2 | many | TRBJ2-1 | TRBV20-1 | 13 | TGCAGTGCCTGGGGGGGATTTAACAATGAGCAGTTCTTC | CSAWGGFNNEQFF
NA | NA | TRBJ1-2 | TRBV4-3 | 16 | TGCGCCAGCAGCCAACTACTAGGGACCGCATCCTATGGCTACACCTTC | CASSQLLGTASYGYTF
TRBD2 | NA | TRBJ2-3 | TRBV20-1 | 15 | TGCAGTGCTAGTAGTGGGAGGGGAGTGCAGGATACGCAGTATTTT | CSASSGRGVQDTQYF
NA | many | TRBJ2-2 | TRBV4-2 | 14 | TGTGCCAGCAGCCAAGATCCGAACACCGGGGAGCTGTTTTTT | CASSQDPNTGELFF
TRBD2 | many | TRBJ2-1 | TRBV6-2/TRBV6-3 | 17 | TGTGCCAGCAGGACCGGGACTAGCGGGAGGGCCAGGAATGAGCAGTTCTTC | CASRTGTSGRARNEQFF
NA | few | TRBJ1-5 | TRBV3-1 | 14 | TGTGCCAGCAGCCACCCAGGAGGGAATCAGCCCCAGCATTTT | CASSHPGGNQPQHF
TRBD2 | many | TRBJ2-5 | TRBV27 | 16 | TGTGCCAGCAGTTTATTTGTAGCGGGAGGGCCAAAGACCCAGTACTTC | CASSLFVAGGPKTQYF
NA | many | TRBJ1-6 | TRBV15 | 15 | TGTGCCACCGCCAGGGAAGGGAGGAATAATTCACCCCTCCACTTT | CATAREGRNNSPLHF
NA | many | TRBJ1-1 | TRBV13 | 15 | TGTGCCAGCAGCCCGCGGATTTCGGGCGGCACTGAAGCTTTCTTT | CASSPRISGGTEAFF
NA | many | TRBJ2-7 | TRBV20-1 | 13 | TGCAGTGCTAGGTCCCCCACGGGCTACGAGCAGTACTTC | CSARSPTGYEQYF
TRBD1 | many | TRBJ2-7 | TRBV7-9 | 13 | TGTGCCAGCAGCTTGGACAGGGCCTACGAGCAGTACTTC | CASSLDRAYEQYF
NA | many | TRBJ2-3 | TRBV3-1 | 14 | TGTGCCAGCAGCCATGGGGGCCTCACAGATACGCAGTATTTT | CASSHGGLTDTQYF
NA | many | TRBJ1-3 | TRBV7-8 | 13 | TGTGCCAGCAGCTTATATTCTGGAAACACCATATATTTT | CASSLYSGNTIYF
TRBD1 | NA | TRBJ2-1 | TRBV24-1 | 15 | TGTGCCACCAGTTTTACAGGGGTAGCTGGCAATGAGCAGTTCTTC | CATSFTGVAGNEQFF
NA | many | TRBJ2-7 | TRBV10-1 | 12 | TGCGCCAGCAGTGGACAGACCTACGAGCAGTACTTC | CASSGQTYEQYF
TRBD2 | many | TRBJ2-1 | TRBV7-3 | 16 | TGTGCCAGCAGCCTAGGACTAGCGGAATTAGGGAATGAGCAGTTCTTC | CASSLGLAELGNEQFF
TRBD1 | many | TRBJ1-1 | TRBV7-9 | 17 | TGTGCCAGCAGCTTAGACAGGGGGCTCTCTGGAGACACTGAAGCTTTCTTT | CASSLDRGLSGDTEAFF
NA | many | TRBJ1-5 | TRBV2 | 14 | TGTGCCAGCAGTTCCGACAGGTTCAATCAGCCCCAGCATTTT | CASSSDRFNQPQHF
TRBD2 | many | TRBJ2-3 | TRBV12-3/TRBV12-4 | 16 | TGTGCCAGCAGTTTAATCGCGGGGGGGTCAGCAGATACGCAGTATTTT | CASSLIAGGSADTQYF
NA | few | TRBJ1-6 | TRBV7-9 | 12 | TGTGCCAGCAGCCCGGGTCCCGAGGCCCTCCACTTT | CASSPGPEALHF
TRBD1 | many | TRBJ2-3 | TRBV29-1 | 14 | TGCAGCGGACAGGGGGAGGGCCGGACAGATACGCAGTATTTT | CSGQGEGRTDTQYF